This T cell receptor beta chain derives from a study of technical replicates of blood from a few donors. From germline, CDR1 is SGHVS and CDR2 FQNEAQ. The CDR3 covers 16 residues. Comments on this clone: The junction departs from germline at one end; a sequencing error may be responsible.

Assay: immunoSEQ multiplex PCR; the TCRdb copy retains only in-frame clones and omits some. The data hold 87,000 or so clones, with just over 90% observed a single time. The sample consisted of T cells isolated from PBMCs. This chain connects TRBV7-8 to TRBJ1-1; weak D call: TRBD1 (5 bases). This sequence was found in a human donor in good health. Here the CDR3 DNA reads TGTGCCAGCACCTTAGACCGATGGGACTTCCGAATCAAAGCTTTCTTT. Its translation is CASTLDRWDFRIKAFF. Filled out from reference TRBV7-8 and TRBJ1-1, the complete variable domain reads GAGVSQSPRYKVAKRGQDVALRCDPISGHVSLFWYQQALGQGPEFLTYFQNEAQLDKSGLPSDRFFAERPEGSVSTLKIQRTQQEDSAVYLCASTLDRWDFRIKAFFGQGTRLTVV.